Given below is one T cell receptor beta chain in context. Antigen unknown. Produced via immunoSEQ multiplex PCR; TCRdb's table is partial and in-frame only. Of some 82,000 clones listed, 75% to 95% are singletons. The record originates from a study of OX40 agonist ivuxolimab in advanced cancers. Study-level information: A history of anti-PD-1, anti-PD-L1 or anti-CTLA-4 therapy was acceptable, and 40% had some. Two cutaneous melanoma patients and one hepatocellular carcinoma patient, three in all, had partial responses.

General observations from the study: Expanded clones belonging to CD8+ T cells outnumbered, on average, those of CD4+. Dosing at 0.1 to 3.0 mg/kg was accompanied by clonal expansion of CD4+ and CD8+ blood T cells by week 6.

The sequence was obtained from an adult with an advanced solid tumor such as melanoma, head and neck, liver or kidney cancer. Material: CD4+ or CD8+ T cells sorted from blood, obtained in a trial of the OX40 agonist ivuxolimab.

CDR3 region: CASSLSGRGWYF. The CDR3 DNA sequence: TGTGCCAGCAGTTTATCCGGGAGGGGCTGGTATTTT. The chain joins TRBV28 to TRBJ2-3, with 8 bases matching TRBD2. This CDR3 spans 12 amino acids. Trimming took 1 base from V and 14 from J; bases not matched to a gene: 5. CDR1 is MDHEN, CDR2 SYDVKM, per germline.